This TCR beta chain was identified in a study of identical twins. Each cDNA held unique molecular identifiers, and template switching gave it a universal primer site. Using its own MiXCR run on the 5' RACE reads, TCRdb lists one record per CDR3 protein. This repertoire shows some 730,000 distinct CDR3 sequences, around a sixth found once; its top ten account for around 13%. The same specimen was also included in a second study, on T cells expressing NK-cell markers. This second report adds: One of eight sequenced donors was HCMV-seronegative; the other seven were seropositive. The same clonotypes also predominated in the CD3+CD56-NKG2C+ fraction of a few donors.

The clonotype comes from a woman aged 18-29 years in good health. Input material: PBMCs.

The CDR3 DNA reads as TGCAGCGTTGTACAGGGTCTCATGTACGAGCAGTACTTC. It translates to CSVVQGLMYEQYF. V and J are TRBV29-1 and TRBJ2-7; perhaps TRBD1 as D (6 bases). V lost 4 bases to trimming and J lost 4 bases, with 14 bases between them. CDR1 and CDR2 (germline): SQVTM, ANQGSEA. There are 13 residues in the CDR3.